This T cell receptor beta chain was recorded in a study of blood T cell repertoires in COVID-19. Study at large: Acute and convalescent COVID-19 specimens originated in the United States, Italy and Spain.

This clone has a single count. Germline CDR1 reads SEHNR; CDR2 reads FQNEAQ (reference sequence). Trimming at V came to 5 bases and at J to 4 bases, leaving 7 bases not matched to a gene. CDR3 length equals 15 residues. Recruited during active infection, patients (from Seattle) were subsequently followed longitudinally. Sequenced by immunoSEQ multiplex PCR; TCRdb stores in-frame clones only, minus some. This table holds 350,000 to 500,000 clones, about 87% found once. This TCR derives from a man between 18 and 35 years old with COVID-19, enrolled during active disease. Sequencing was done on a sample of peripheral blood. The chain is built from TRBV7-9 and TRBJ1-4; 7 positions match TRBD1. In DNA, the CDR3 is TGTGCCAGCAGCACTAGACAGGGTAATAATGAAAAACTGTTTTTT. Its translation: CASSTRQGNNEKLFF.